The rows below give T cell receptor beta chains drawn from one sample of a study of tumor-infiltrating lymphocytes in oesophageal squamous cell carcinoma. MiXCR, run by TCRdb on the PCR reads, gives a single entry per CDR3 protein. Here the sample spans under 20,000 distinct CDR3 sequences, approximately 50% being singletons. Sequenced sample: esophageal tumor tissue. The receptors originated from a male donor with esophageal squamous cell carcinoma. The CDR3 runs from the conserved cysteine through the conserved F or W. D genes are given only for firm matches. Clone size is not always given. Where it is, it says once, few, many or a class for expanded clones.

>.|TRBV4-2|TRBJ2-1|many
CASGAGSSYNEQFF
TGTGCCAGCGGTGCGGGGAGCTCCTACAATGAGCAGTTCTTC
>TRBD2|TRBV6-1|TRBJ2-1|.
CASRSGRAYYNEQFF
TGTGCCAGCAGGAGCGGGAGAGCCTACTACAATGAGCAGTTCTTC
>.|TRBV7-3|TRBJ2-7|.
CASSRGSSYEQYF
TGTGCCAGCAGCCGGGGGAGCTCCTACGAGCAGTACTTC
>.|TRBV7-4|TRBJ1-1|.
CASSTTTGAGTEAFF
TGTGCCAGCAGCACCACCACCGGAGCGGGCACTGAAGCTTTCTTT
>TRBD1|TRBV7-6|TRBJ2-7|few
CASSLRQGAYEQYF
TGTGCCAGCAGCCTTCGACAGGGAGCCTACGAGCAGTACTTC
>.|TRBV11-2|TRBJ2-2|medium-sized
CASSLSGELFF
TGTGCCAGCAGTTTATCCGGGGAGCTGTTTTTT
>TRBD1|TRBV12-3/TRBV12-4|TRBJ1-1|.
CASSLGRGTGSTEAFF
TGTGCCAGCAGTTTAGGTAGGGGGACAGGCTCCACTGAAGCTTTCTTT
>TRBD1|TRBV7-8|TRBJ2-1|.
CASHESGGAYNEQFF
TGTGCCAGTCATGAATCAGGGGGCGCCTACAATGAGCAGTTCTTC
>TRBD2|TRBV28|TRBJ2-7|medium-sized
CASNRLAGYEQYF
TGTGCCAGCAACCGACTAGCGGGCTACGAGCAGTACTTC
>.|TRBV7-2|TRBJ2-3|.
CASSLVVGPTDTQYF
TGTGCCAGCAGCTTAGTGGTAGGCCCCACAGATACGCAGTATTTT
>TRBD2|TRBV7-2|TRBJ2-3|large
CASRRTSGSTDTQYF
TGTGCCAGCAGGCGGACTAGCGGGAGCACAGATACGCAGTATTTT
>TRBD1|TRBV4-3|TRBJ1-3|many
CASSRYYRGNAGNTIYF
TGCGCCAGCAGCCGATACTACAGGGGAAATGCTGGAAACACCATATATTTT
>.|TRBV4-1|TRBJ1-3|.
CASSLTPGGNTIYF
TGCGCCAGCAGCCTAACCCCCGGGGGAAACACCATATATTTT
>.|TRBV7-8|TRBJ2-1|few
CASSLGTLGNSPLHF
TGTGCCAGCAGCTTGGGGACCCTGGGCAATTCACCCCTCCACTTC
>TRBD1|TRBV4-2|TRBJ2-1|many
CASSPVGPGQGGDEQFF
TGTGCCAGCAGCCCAGTGGGACCGGGACAGGGGGGCGATGAGCAGTTCTTC
>.|TRBV7-3|TRBJ2-5|.
CACGLQETQYF
TGTGCCTGTGGGCTCCAAGAGACCCAGTACTTC
>.|TRBV19|TRBJ1-5|.
CASSVRTYYSNQPQHF
TGTGCCAGTAGTGTACGGACCTACTATAGCAATCAGCCCCAGCATTTT
>TRBD1|TRBV28|TRBJ2-5|.
CATDRGLNEQYF
TGTGCCACCGACAGGGGATTAAATGAGCAGTACTTC
>.|TRBV7-9|TRBJ2-5|few
CASSLAGAGETQYF
TGTGCCAGCAGCTTAGCGGGAGCCGGGGAGACCCAGTACTTC
>TRBD2|TRBV7-6|TRBJ2-1|.
CASSSLAGVREQFF
TGTGCCAGCAGCTCATTAGCGGGAGTTCGTGAGCAGTTCTTC
>.|TRBV7-2|TRBJ2-7|few
CASSSKAGSYEQYF
TGTGCCAGCAGCTCGAAGGCAGGGTCCTACGAGCAGTACTTC
>.|TRBV6-8|TRBJ2-7|.
CASGHDYEQYF
TGTGCCAGCGGCCATGATTACGAGCAGTACTTC
>TRBD2|TRBV6-2/TRBV6-3|TRBJ2-3|.
CASRRLAGGYSTDTQYF
TGTGCCAGCAGGCGACTAGCGGGAGGCTATAGCACAGATACGCAGTATTTT
>TRBD2|TRBV20-1|TRBJ2-5|many
CSARDIGTSARVTRETQYF
TGCAGTGCTAGAGATATTGGGACTAGCGCACGAGTGACACGGGAGACCCAGTACTTC
>TRBD2|TRBV19|TRBJ2-7|.
CASRGGLAIGEQYF
TGTGCCAGTAGAGGGGGACTAGCTATCGGCGAGCAGTACTTC
>TRBD2|TRBV5-1|TRBJ2-1|medium-sized
CASSLTTSGSSSYNEQFF
TGCGCCAGCAGCCTGACTACTAGCGGAAGCAGCTCCTACAATGAGCAGTTCTTC
>.|TRBV5-1|TRBJ2-2|many
CASSWGRSNTGELFF
TGCGCCAGCAGCTGGGGCAGGAGCAACACCGGGGAGCTGTTTTTT
>TRBD1|TRBV7-8|TRBJ2-1|few
CASRPRTGGSYNEQFF
TGTGCCAGCAGACCCCGAACAGGGGGCTCCTACAATGAGCAGTTCTTC
>TRBD1|TRBV20-1|TRBJ2-1|.
CSASGLGQAYNEQFF
TGCAGTGCGTCGGGTCTAGGACAGGCCTACAATGAGCAGTTCTTC
>.|TRBV11-2|TRBJ2-1|.
CASSSGFHNEQFF
TGTGCCAGCAGCTCCGGGTTCCACAATGAGCAGTTCTTC
>TRBD2|TRBV19|TRBJ2-7|.
CASTRWSGSTDTQYF
TGTGCCAGTACCAGGTGGAGCGGGAGCACAGATACGCAGTACTTC
>.|TRBV6-1|TRBJ2-3|.
CASMSLGTTDTQYF
TGTGCCAGCATGAGTCTAGGGACCACAGATACGCAGTATTTT
>.|TRBV6-1|TRBJ2-7|many
CATRTASSYEQYF
TGTGCCACCCGGACTGCGAGCTCCTACGAGCAGTACTTC
>.|TRBV27|TRBJ1-5|many
CASSWGGASNQPQHF
TGTGCCAGCAGTTGGGGCGGGGCGTCGAATCAGCCCCAGCATTTT
>.|TRBV27|TRBJ2-3|medium-sized
CAARANPGTDTQYF
TGTGCCGCTCGAGCGAACCCTGGCACAGATACGCAGTATTTT
>.|TRBV6-1|TRBJ1-5|many
CASSDLARGDTQPQHF
TGTGCCAGCAGTGACCTCGCGAGGGGGGACACTCAGCCCCAGCATTTT
>TRBD1|TRBV12-3/TRBV12-4|TRBJ1-1|.
CASSFFSRQGNTEAFF
TGTGCCAGCAGTTTTTTCTCGAGACAGGGGAACACTGAAGCTTTCTTT
>.|TRBV6-1|TRBJ1-6|many
CASNLDSSYNSPLHF
TGTGCCAGCAACTTGGACAGCTCCTATAATTCACCCCTCCACTTT
>.|TRBV11-2|TRBJ2-5|.
CASSLDGQETQYF
TGTGCCAGCAGCTTAGACGGACAAGAGACCCAGTACTTC
>TRBD1|TRBV28|TRBJ2-7|.
CASRVGDRGHEQYF
TGTGCCAGCAGAGTAGGGGACAGGGGCCACGAGCAGTACTTC
>.|TRBV7-6|TRBJ2-5|.
CASSVTQRGETQYF
TGTGCTAGCAGCGTCACTCAACGGGGGGAGACCCAGTACTTC
>TRBD1|TRBV24-1|TRBJ2-7|.
CATSGGTGAYNEQYF
TGTGCCACCAGTGGTGGGACAGGGGCGTACAACGAGCAGTACTTC
>.|TRBV10-3|TRBJ2-3|.
CASSERAGTSTDMQYF
TGTGCCAGCAGTGAAAGGGCCGGGACATCTACAGATATGCAGTATTTT
>.|TRBV20-1|TRBJ1-4|few
CSARNLLGGNEKLFF
TGCAGTGCTAGAAACCTCTTGGGGGGGAACGAAAAACTGTTTTTT
>TRBD2|TRBV7-3|TRBJ2-5|few
CASSLSSTGGETQYF
TGTGCCAGCAGCTTAAGCTCAACGGGGGGGGAGACCCAGTACTTC
>TRBD1|TRBV2|TRBJ2-3|many
CASSLRTGGTQYF
TGTGCCAGCAGTCTTCGGACAGGCGGGACGCAGTATTTT
>.|TRBV5-1|TRBJ2-1|.
CASSLSYTGNEQFF
TGCGCCAGCAGCTTGTCCTATACAGGGAATGAGCAGTTCTTC
>TRBD2|TRBV5-1|TRBJ2-5|.
CASSRTLAGGPGETQYF
TGCGCCAGCAGCCGAACTCTAGCGGGAGGGCCAGGGGAGACCCAGTACTTC
>.|TRBV20-1|TRBJ2-3|.
CSARDQPWDTQYF
TGCAGTGCTAGGGACCAACCGTGGGATACGCAGTATTTT
>.|TRBV6-1|TRBJ2-4|few
CASAKQAENIQYF
TGTGCCAGTGCTAAGCAAGCGGAAAACATTCAGTACTTC